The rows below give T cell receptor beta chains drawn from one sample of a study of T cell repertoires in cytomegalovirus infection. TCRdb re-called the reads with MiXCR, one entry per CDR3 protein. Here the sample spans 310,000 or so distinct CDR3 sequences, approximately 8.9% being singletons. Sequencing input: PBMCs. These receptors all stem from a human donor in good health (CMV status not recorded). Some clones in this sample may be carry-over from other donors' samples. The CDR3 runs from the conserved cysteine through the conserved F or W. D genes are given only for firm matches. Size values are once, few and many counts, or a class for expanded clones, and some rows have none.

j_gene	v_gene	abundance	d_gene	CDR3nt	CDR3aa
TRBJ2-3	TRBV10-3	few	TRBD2	TGTGCCATCAGTGGGGAGTTGACTAGCGGCGGGGATACGCAGTATTTT	CAISGELTSGGDTQYF
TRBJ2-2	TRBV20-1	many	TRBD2	TGCAGTGCTAGAGATCCCACGGCGGGGGGTCGTTCCGGGGAGCTGTTTTTT	CSARDPTAGGRSGELFF
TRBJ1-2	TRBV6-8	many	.	TGTGCCAGCAGGGAAGACAGCTATGGCTACACCTTC	CASREDSYGYTF
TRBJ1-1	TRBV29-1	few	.	TGCAGCGTTGTTCTGACTTTGAACACTGAAGCTTTCTTT	CSVVLTLNTEAFF
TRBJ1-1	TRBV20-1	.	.	TGCAGTGCCTGCGGCAGAATGAACACTGAAGCTTTCTTT	CSACGRMNTEAFF
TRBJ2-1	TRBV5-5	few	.	TGTGCCAGCAGCTTGGGGCAGGGAAGCGATGAGCAGTTCTTC	CASSLGQGSDEQFF
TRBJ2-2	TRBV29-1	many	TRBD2	TGCAGCGTCGGCGGGGGATCGAACACCGGGGAGCTGTTTTTT	CSVGGGSNTGELFF
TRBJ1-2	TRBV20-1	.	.	TGCAGTCAAACTTCTGACTATGGCTACACCTTC	CSQTSDYGYTF
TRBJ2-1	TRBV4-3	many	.	TGCGCCAGCAGCCGGAACTTGGACAGCTACAATGAGCAGTTCTTC	CASSRNLDSYNEQFF
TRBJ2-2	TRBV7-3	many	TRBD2	TGTGCCAGCAGTCGGACTAGCGGGGGGGCAAGCGGGGAGCTGTTTTTT	CASSRTSGGASGELFF
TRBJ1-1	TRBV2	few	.	TGTGCCAGCAGTGCGAATCCAGATTGGGCGAACACTGAAGCTTTCTTT	CASSANPDWANTEAFF
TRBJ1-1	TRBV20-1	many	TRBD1	TGCAGTGCTCTTAGAGGACAGGGCGGGACTGAAGCTTTCTTT	CSALRGQGGTEAFF
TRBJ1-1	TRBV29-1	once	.	TGCAGCACCTTCGACAGGGAAGCTTTCTTT	CSTFDREAFF
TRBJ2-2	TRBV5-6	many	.	TGTGCCAGCAGCTTACTGACAGTGAGGTCCGGGGAGCTGTTTTTT	CASSLLTVRSGELFF
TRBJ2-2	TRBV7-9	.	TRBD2	TGTGCCAGCAGCTTTCAGCGGGGAACGGGCACCGGGGAGCTGTTTTTT	CASSFQRGTGTGELFF
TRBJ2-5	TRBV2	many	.	TGTGCCACCGAAGGGTACCAGTACTTC	CATEGYQYF
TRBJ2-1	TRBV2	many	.	TGTGCCAGCAGTGGGGCGGGCGAGCAGTTCTTC	CASSGAGEQFF
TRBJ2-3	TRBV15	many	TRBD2	TGTGCCACCAGCAGAGATCTGGGGAGGGCAGATACGCAGTATTTT	CATSRDLGRADTQYF
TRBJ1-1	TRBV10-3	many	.	TGTGCCATCAGGATCCCCGGCGAGAACACTGAAGCTTTCTTT	CAIRIPGENTEAFF
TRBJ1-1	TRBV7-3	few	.	TGTGCCAGCAGCTTAATGAGGGGCGGCGACACTGAAGCTTTCTTT	CASSLMRGGDTEAFF
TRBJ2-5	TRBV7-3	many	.	TGTGCCAGCAGCCCCATGGGGGGACAAGAGACCCAGTACTTC	CASSPMGGQETQYF
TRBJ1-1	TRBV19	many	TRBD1	TGTGCCAGTAGTCCGGACAGGTTGACTGAAGCTTTCTTT	CASSPDRLTEAFF
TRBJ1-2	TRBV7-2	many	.	TGTGCCAGCAGCTTATCGTCTGGGTGGCAGGGCTATGGCTACACCTTC	CASSLSSGWQGYGYTF
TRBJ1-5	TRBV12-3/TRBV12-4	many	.	TGTGCCAGCAGCTCCCAGGACGTTGGCAATCAGCCCCAGCATTTT	CASSSQDVGNQPQHF
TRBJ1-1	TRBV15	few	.	TGTGCCACCAGCAGAGGAGGCACAGGGTGGGGCACTGAAGCTTTCTTT	CATSRGGTGWGTEAFF
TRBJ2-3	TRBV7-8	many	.	TGTGCCAGCAGCCCCACTAGAACCACAGATACGCAGTATTTT	CASSPTRTTDTQYF
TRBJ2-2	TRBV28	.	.	TGTGCCAGCAGTCGATCCAGGGGAGTGCACACCGGGGAGCTGTTTTTT	CASSRSRGVHTGELFF
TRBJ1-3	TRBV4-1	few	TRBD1	TGCGCCAGCAGCCAGGCGGGACAGTCAAATTATCAGATCTCTGGAAACACCATATATTTT	CASSQAGQSNYQISGNTIYF
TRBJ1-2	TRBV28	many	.	TGTGCCAGCACTACGGGCTATGGCTACACCTTC	CASTTGYGYTF
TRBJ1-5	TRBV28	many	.	TGTGCCAGCAGTTTAGCCGGGTATAGCAATCAGCCCCAGCATTTT	CASSLAGYSNQPQHF
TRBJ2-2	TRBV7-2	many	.	TGTGCCAGCAGCTCTGCAGGGTCTGGGGAGCTGTTTTTT	CASSSAGSGELFF
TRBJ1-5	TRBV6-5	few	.	TGTGCCAGCAGTCCGGGCCGCACCCCCAATCAGCCCCAGCATTTT	CASSPGRTPNQPQHF
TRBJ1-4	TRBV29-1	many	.	TGCAGCGTTGAACAGAAGAATGAAAAACTGTTTTTT	CSVEQKNEKLFF
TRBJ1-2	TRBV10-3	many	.	TGTGCCATCAGTGAGTCTCGGGGGTTTAATGGTGGCTACACCTTC	CAISESRGFNGGYTF
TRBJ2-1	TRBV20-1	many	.	TGCAGTGCCACGAAAAGGGAGTCCTACAATGAGCAGTTCTTC	CSATKRESYNEQFF
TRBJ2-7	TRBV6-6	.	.	TGTGCCAGCAGTTACTCGAAGAGGGCCTACGAGCAGTACTTC	CASSYSKRAYEQYF
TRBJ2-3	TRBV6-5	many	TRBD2	TGTGCCAGCAGTCCCGTGACTAGCGGGGGTGGAGATACGCAGTATTTT	CASSPVTSGGGDTQYF
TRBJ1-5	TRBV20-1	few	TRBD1	TGCAGTGCTAGATTGGGACAGGGCAATCAGCCCCAGCATTTT	CSARLGQGNQPQHF
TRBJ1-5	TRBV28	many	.	TGTGCCAGCAGGGTTGGGACGAGGCCCCAGCATTTT	CASRVGTRPQHF
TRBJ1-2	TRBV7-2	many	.	TGTGCCAGCAGCTTAGGAACAGGGACAAATGGCTACACCTTC	CASSLGTGTNGYTF
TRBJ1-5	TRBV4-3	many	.	TGCGCCAGCAGCCAAGGGCGGGAGGGGTCTTGGCCCCAGCATTTT	CASSQGREGSWPQHF
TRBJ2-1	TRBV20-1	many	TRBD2	TGCAGTGCTAGAGAGAGGGGCGGGGGGGCAGGTGAGCAGTTCTTC	CSARERGGGAGEQFF
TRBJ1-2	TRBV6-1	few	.	TGTGCCACCCTGCCCGGGACAACTGACTATGGCTACACCTTC	CATLPGTTDYGYTF
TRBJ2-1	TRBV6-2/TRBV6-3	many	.	TGTGCCAGCAACGACCTTTACAATGAGCAGTTCTTC	CASNDLYNEQFF
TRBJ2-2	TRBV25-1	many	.	TGTGCCAGCAGTGAATATTACGGGGGAACGAACACCGGGGAGCTGTTTTTT	CASSEYYGGTNTGELFF
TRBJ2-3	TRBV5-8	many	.	TGTGCCAGCAGCTTAACCGGGACACAGCCAGAGCATACGCAGTATTTT	CASSLTGTQPEHTQYF